These T cell receptor beta chains were read from a single sample in a study of cytomegalovirus exposure and HLA in healthy donors. Libraries were prepared by immunoSEQ multiplex PCR; TCRdb keeps only in-frame clonotypes and omits some of them. The sample includes roughly 200,000 clones, 83% of them seen just once. Sequenced sample: PBMCs. These receptors were collected from a man in his fifties in good health and CMV-seronegative. Both conserved end residues are part of each CDR3. The D gene is left open where the match is weak. Size is omitted from some rows. Given values are once, few, many or a class for expanded clones.

>TRBV5-1|TRBD1|TRBJ1-5|-
TGCGCCAGCAGCCGGGACAGGGCTAATCAGCCCCAGCATTTT
CASSRDRANQPQHF
>TRBV11-2|-|TRBJ2-7|-
TGTGCCAGCAGCTTAGTATTTCCCTACGAGCAGTACTTC
CASSLVFPYEQYF
>TRBV7-9|TRBD1|TRBJ2-5|-
TGTTCCAGCAGGGGGACAGTTCAAGAGACCCAGTACTTC
CSSRGTVQETQYF
>TRBV11-2|TRBD2|TRBJ2-1|few
TGTGCCAGCAGCTCCAGCGGGACTGTAGGCGGAAAGCAGTTCTTC
CASSSSGTVGGKQFF
>TRBV19|TRBD1|TRBJ2-5|-
TGTGCCAGTAGTATAGGGGACAGGGGGCATCGGGAGACCCAGTACTTC
CASSIGDRGHRETQYF
>TRBV2|-|TRBJ2-4|-
TGTGCCAGCAGTGAGGAACAGGTCGTAAGCATTCAGTACTTC
CASSEEQVVSIQYF
>TRBV11-2|-|TRBJ1-2|-
TGTGCCAGCAGCTTTACCGGGGAGGATGGCTACACCTTC
CASSFTGEDGYTF
>TRBV13|-|TRBJ2-3|-
TGTGCCAGCAGCTTCCTTAGCGGTCGCACAGATACGCAGTATTTT
CASSFLSGRTDTQYF
>TRBV7-3|TRBD1|TRBJ1-6|-
TGTGCCAGCAGCTCACAGGGGTTTAATTCACCCCTCCACTTT
CASSSQGFNSPLHF
>TRBV6-1|-|TRBJ1-2|-
TGTGCCAGCAGTGTCGAACCTGCAGGGGCCGGCGGTGGCTATGGCTACACCTTC
CASSVEPAGAGGGYGYTF
>TRBV4-3|-|TRBJ1-4|-
TGCACCAGCAGCCAAGATGGTTGGGGCGCAACTAATGAAAAACTGTTTTTT
CTSSQDGWGATNEKLFF
>TRBV7-8|TRBD1|TRBJ1-5|once
TGTGCCAGCAGCCTGGGACAGGGGCGTAATCAGCCCCAGCATTTT
CASSLGQGRNQPQHF
>TRBV18|-|TRBJ1-1|-
TGTGCCAGCTCACCAATCCGGGAACCGAACACTGAAGCTTTCTTT
CASSPIREPNTEAFF
>TRBV28|TRBD2|TRBJ2-7|-
TGTGCCAGCAGTTCCGGCCCCCTGGCTAGCGGGGGGTACGAGCAGTACTTC
CASSSGPLASGGYEQYF
>TRBV5-6|TRBD2|TRBJ2-7|few
TGTGCCAGCAGCTTACGCTTAGCGGGTACTACCTACGAGCAGTACTTC
CASSLRLAGTTYEQYF